The 2 T cell receptor beta chains below all came from one sample that was sequenced in a study of control samples from healthy donors and cancer patients. TCRdb's copy holds only in-frame clones and misses some; the assay was immunoSEQ multiplex PCR. The table shows roughly 100,000 clones, with around nine tenths occurring only once. The sample was blood. These receptors all come from a man aged 25 to 40 in good health.

The chain employs TRBV18 and TRBJ2-1; TRBD2 matches 9 bases. Germline V lookup: CDR1 KGHSH, CDR2 LQKENI. This CDR3 region has 14 residues. With 4 bases clipped from V and 5 bases from J, the junction kept 3 bases outside the gene matches. For the CDR3, the DNA is TGTGCCAGCTCACTAGCGGGAGTTAACAATGAGCAGTTCTTC. This codes for CASSLAGVNNEQFF.

This chain joins TRBV6-4 and TRBJ2-2, with D uncertain. Germline V gives CDR1 MRHNA, CDR2 SNTAGT. The CDR3 is 13 amino acids. V was cut by 5 bases and J by 1 base, with 5 bases left in between. The CDR3 nucleotides are TGTGCCAGCAGTACGGGGAACACCGGGGAGCTGTTTTTT. It codes for CASSTGNTGELFF.